This T cell receptor beta chain was captured by sequencing in a study of T cells in Graves' hyperthyroidism and ophthalmopathy. This CDR3 spans 14 amino acids. Trimming cost V 9 bases and J 5 bases; bases outside gene matches: 9. Germline values: CDR1 LNHDA, CDR2 SQIVND (reference sequence). Researchers took RNA transcripts and amplified the TCR beta CDR3 regions from them. The HTBI primer set served for first-round RT-PCR of the TCR CDR3. A single record per CDR3 protein comes from TCRdb applying MiXCR to the multiplex PCR reads. The sample shows hundreds of thousands of distinct CDR3 sequences, about 14% of them seen only once.

The chain recombines TRBV19 with TRBJ2-5; 10 positions agree with TRBD1. Material for sequencing was blood. The source is a young man with Graves' ophthalmopathy. DNA of the CDR3: TGTGCCAGCCGAATGACAGGGGGCTCTGAGACCCAGTACTTC. Translation: CASRMTGGSETQYF.